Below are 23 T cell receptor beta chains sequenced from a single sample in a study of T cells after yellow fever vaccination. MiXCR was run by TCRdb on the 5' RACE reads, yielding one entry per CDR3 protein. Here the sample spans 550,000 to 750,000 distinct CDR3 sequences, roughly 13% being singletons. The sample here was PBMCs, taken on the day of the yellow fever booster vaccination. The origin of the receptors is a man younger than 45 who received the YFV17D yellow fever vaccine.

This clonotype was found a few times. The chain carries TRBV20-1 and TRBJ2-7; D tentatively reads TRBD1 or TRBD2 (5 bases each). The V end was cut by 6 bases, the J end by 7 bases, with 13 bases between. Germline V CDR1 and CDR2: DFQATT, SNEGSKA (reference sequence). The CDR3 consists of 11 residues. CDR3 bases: TGCAGTGCCACGGACGGGACGGAGCAGTACTTC. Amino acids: CSATDGTEQYF.

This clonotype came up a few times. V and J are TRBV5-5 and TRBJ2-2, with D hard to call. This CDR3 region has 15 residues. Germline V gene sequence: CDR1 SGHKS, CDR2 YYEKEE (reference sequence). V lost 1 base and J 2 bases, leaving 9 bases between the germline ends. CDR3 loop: CASSLYRSNTGELFF. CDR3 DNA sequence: TGTGCCAGCAGCTTGTATAGGTCAAACACCGGGGAGCTGTTTTTT.

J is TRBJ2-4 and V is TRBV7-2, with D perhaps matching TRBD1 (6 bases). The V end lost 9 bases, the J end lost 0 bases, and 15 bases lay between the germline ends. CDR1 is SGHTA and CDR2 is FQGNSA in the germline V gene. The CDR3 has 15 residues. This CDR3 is CASSQGQIAKNIQYF. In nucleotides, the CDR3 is TGTGCCAGTAGCCAGGGGCAAATAGCCAAAAACATTCAGTACTTC.

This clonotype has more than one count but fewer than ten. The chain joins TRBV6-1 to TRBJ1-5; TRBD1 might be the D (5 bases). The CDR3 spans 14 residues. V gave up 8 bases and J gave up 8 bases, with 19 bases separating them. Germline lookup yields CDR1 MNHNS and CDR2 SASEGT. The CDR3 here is CASHAAGLGEPQHF. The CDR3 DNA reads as TGTGCCAGCCACGCCGCAGGGTTAGGGGAGCCCCAGCATTTT.

As DNA, the CDR3 is TGTGCCAGCAGCGCACCCGGTGCCCAGTACTTC. This codes for CASSAPGAQYF. The chain uses TRBV12-3 or TRBV12-4 and TRBJ2-5, with D unresolved. The CDR3 has 11 amino acids. With 6 bases removed from V and 9 bases from J, the gap between germline ends came to 11 bases.

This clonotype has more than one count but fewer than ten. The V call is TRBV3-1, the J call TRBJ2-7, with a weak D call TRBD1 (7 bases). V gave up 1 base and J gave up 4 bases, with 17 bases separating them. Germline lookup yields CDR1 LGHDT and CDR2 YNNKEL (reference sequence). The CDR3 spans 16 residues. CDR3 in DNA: TGTGCCAGCAGCCAAGGCCCGGCAGGGGGGCCTTACGAGCAGTACTTC. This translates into CASSQGPAGGPYEQYF.

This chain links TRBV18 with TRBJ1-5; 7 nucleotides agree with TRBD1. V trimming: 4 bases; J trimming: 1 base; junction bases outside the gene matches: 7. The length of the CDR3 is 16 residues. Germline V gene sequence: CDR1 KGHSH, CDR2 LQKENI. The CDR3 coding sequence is TGTGCCAGCTCACACGGGACAGAGGAGAGCAATCAGCCCCAGCATTTT. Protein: CASSHGTEESNQPQHF.

The CDR3 protein is CASIRGGGYTEAFF. Here the CDR3 DNA reads TGTGCCAGCATAAGAGGGGGCGGGTACACTGAAGCTTTCTTT. The chain employs TRBV27 and TRBJ1-1; the match to TRBD1 covers 7 bases. The CDR3 is 14 amino acids. The germline V gene encodes CDR1 MNHEY and CDR2 SMNVEV (reference sequence). Losses at the gene ends were 7 bases for V and 3 bases for J; bases not matched to a gene: 8.

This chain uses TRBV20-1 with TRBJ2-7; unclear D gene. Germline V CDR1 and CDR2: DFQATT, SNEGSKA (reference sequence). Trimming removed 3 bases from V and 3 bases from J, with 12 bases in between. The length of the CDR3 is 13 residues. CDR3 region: CSARYQANYEQYF. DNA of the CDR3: TGCAGTGCTAGGTATCAGGCTAACTACGAGCAGTACTTC.

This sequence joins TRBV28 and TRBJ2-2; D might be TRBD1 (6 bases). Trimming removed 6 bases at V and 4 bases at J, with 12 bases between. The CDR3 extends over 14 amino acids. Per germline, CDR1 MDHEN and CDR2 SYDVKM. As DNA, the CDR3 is TGTGCCAGCAGCTCCGGGACACCCACCGGGGAGCTGTTTTTT. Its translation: CASSSGTPTGELFF.

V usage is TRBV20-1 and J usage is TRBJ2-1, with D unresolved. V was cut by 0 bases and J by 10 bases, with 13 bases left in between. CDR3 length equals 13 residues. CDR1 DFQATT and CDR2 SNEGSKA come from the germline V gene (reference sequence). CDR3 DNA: TGCAGTGCTAGAGATTATAGGGTGGGCGAGCAGTTCTTC. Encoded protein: CSARDYRVGEQFF.

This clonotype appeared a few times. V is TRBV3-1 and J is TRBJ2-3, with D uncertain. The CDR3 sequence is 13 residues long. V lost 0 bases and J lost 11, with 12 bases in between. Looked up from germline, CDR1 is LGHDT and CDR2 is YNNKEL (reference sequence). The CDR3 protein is CASSQDLRYEQYF. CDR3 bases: TGTGCCAGCAGCCAAGATCTCAGATACGAGCAGTATTTT.

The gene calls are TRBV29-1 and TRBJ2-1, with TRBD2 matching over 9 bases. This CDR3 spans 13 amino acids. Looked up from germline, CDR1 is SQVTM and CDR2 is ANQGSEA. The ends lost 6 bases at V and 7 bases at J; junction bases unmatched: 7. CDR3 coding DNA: TGCAGCGTATACGCGGGAGGGTGGAATGAGCAGTTCTTC. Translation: CSVYAGGWNEQFF.

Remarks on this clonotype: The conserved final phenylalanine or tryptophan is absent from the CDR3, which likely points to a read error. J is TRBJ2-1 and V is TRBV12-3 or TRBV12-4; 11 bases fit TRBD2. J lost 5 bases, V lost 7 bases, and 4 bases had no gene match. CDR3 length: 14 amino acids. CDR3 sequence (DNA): TGTGCCAGCACTAGCGGGAGGCGAAACAATGAGCAGTTCCTC. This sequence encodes CASTSGRRNNEQFL.

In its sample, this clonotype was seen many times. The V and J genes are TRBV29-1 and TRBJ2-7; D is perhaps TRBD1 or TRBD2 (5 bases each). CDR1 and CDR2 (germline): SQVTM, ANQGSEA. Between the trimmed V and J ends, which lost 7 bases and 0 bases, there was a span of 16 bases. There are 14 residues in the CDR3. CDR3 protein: CSAVGAGSSYEQYF. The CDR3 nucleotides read TGCAGCGCCGTAGGGGCAGGGAGCTCCTACGAGCAGTACTTC.

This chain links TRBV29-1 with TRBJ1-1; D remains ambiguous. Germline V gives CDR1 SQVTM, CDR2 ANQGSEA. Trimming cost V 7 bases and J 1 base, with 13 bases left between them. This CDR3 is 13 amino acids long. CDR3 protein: CSGSPLENTEAFF. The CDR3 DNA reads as TGCAGCGGTTCACCTCTAGAGAACACTGAAGCTTTCTTT.

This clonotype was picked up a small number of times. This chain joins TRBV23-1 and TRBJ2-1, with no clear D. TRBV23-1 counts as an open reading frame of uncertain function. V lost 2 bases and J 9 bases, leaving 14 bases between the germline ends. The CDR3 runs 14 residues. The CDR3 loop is CASSQNLVGSEQFF. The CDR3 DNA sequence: TGCGCCAGCAGTCAAAATCTTGTGGGCAGTGAGCAGTTCTTC.

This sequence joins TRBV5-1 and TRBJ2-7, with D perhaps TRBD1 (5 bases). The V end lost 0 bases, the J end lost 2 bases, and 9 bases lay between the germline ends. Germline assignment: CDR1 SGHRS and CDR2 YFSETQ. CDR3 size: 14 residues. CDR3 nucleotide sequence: TGCGCCAGCAGCTTGGAAGCCAGGGCCTACGAGCAGTACTTC. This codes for CASSLEARAYEQYF.

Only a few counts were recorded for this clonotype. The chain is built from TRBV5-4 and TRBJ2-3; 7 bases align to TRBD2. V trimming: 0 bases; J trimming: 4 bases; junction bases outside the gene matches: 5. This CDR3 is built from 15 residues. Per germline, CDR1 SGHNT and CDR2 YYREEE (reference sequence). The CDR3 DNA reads TGTGCCAGCAGCTTGGGTGGGAGGGCCGCAGATACGCAGTATTTT. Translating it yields CASSLGGRAADTQYF.

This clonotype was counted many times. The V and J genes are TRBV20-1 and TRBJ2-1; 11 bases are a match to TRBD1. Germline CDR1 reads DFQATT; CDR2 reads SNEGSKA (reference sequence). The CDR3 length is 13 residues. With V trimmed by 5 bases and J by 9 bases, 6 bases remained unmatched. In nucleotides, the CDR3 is TGCAGTGCTGGACAGGGGGCTTTGTTTGAGCAGTTCTTC. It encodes CSAGQGALFEQFF.

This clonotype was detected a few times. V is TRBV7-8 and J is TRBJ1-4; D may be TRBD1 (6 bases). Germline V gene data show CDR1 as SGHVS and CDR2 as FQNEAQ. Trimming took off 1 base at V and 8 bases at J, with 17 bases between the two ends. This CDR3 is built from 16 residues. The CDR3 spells CASSLGSQGMWEKLFF. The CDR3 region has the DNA TGTGCCAGCAGCTTAGGGTCTCAGGGGATGTGGGAAAAACTGTTTTTT.

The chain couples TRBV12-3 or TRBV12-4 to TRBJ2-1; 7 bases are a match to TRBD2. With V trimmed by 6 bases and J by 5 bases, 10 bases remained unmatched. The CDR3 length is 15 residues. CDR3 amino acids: CASRYGSGLDNEQFF. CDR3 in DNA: TGTGCCAGCAGGTATGGGAGCGGACTAGACAATGAGCAGTTCTTC.

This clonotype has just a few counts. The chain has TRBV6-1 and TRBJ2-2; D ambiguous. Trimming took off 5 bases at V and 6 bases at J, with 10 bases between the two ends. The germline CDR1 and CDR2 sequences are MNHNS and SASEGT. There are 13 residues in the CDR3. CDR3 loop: CASSLSSPGELFF. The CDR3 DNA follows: TGTGCCAGCAGTCTCTCCTCACCCGGGGAGCTGTTTTTT.